This TCR beta chain derives from a study of blood T cell repertoires in COVID-19. Study as a whole: The origin of the acute and convalescent COVID-19 samples was the United States, Italy and Spain. PBMCs, B-cell-depleted T cells, or T cells were the source of the cDNA or gDNA that made up the material.

As originally analysed: Estimates of nucleated cell counts were drawn from the amplification of reference gene primers. Using immunoSEQ multiplex PCR, the repertoire was profiled, and TCRdb retains in-frame clones only, with some absent. V, J and clone size were drawn from that table, and D and trimming were deduced from the DNA. This repertoire shows 150,000 to 200,000 clones, around four fifths found once; its top ten account for about 5.5%. CDR1 is SGHRS and CDR2 is YFSETQ in the germline V gene. This CDR3 contains 15 residues. Trimming removed 0 bases at V and 0 bases at J, with 7 bases between. The specimen was peripheral blood. This clonotype was sampled from a woman younger than 45 with acute or convalescent COVID-19. The chain links TRBV5-1 to TRBJ2-1; D may be TRBD2 (5 bases). Here the CDR3 DNA reads TGCGCCAGCAGCTTGGTCGCGGGCTCCTACAATGAGCAGTTCTTC. Its protein is CASSLVAGSYNEQFF.